Detailed here is one T cell receptor (beta chain). The antigen is undetermined. The CDR3 contains 13 residues. Germline assignment: CDR1 MNHEY and CDR2 SVGAGI. V gave up 0 bases and J gave up 14 bases, with 15 bases separating them. The sample belongs to a study of OX40 agonist ivuxolimab in advanced cancers. At the level of the study: Males comprised 75% to 90% of the group, whose mean age was around 62 years (range 23 to 79). Study-level findings and limits: Clonal expansion was seen in CD4+ and CD8+ blood T cells by week 6 at 0.1 to 3.0 mg/kg. Antigen specificity remained undetermined for the expanded peripheral T cells. Nonresponders included some who also had low normalized T-cell clonal expansion.

Produced via immunoSEQ multiplex PCR; TCRdb's table is partial and in-frame only. The repertoire includes tens of thousands of clones, over 70% of them detected once, and around 1.7% sits in the top ten. Sequencing was performed on CD4+ or CD8+ T cells sorted from blood, taken in a trial of the OX40 agonist ivuxolimab. This TCR was recovered from an adult with an advanced solid tumor such as melanoma, head and neck, liver or kidney cancer. The chain has TRBV6-5 and TRBJ2-3, with D unclear. The CDR3 nucleotides are TGTGCCAGCAGTTACTCCGGGCCTCGAGGTCGGTATTTT. Translation: CASSYSGPRGRYF.